These 20 T cell receptor beta chains were sequenced from one sample in a study of OX40 agonist ivuxolimab in advanced cancers. Measured with immunoSEQ multiplex PCR; TCRdb has only the in-frame clones, and not every one. The sample yields more than 50,000 clones, roughly nine tenths seen once. The sequenced sample was CD4+ or CD8+ T cells sorted from blood, obtained in a trial of the OX40 agonist ivuxolimab. The receptors stem from an adult with an advanced solid tumor such as melanoma, head and neck, liver or kidney cancer.

CDR3 region: CASSPSREAFF. The CDR3 coding sequence is TGTGCCAGCAGCCCATCGAGAGAAGCTTTCTTT. The rearrangement links TRBV7-8 to TRBJ1-1; D is unresolved. The CDR3 consists of 11 residues. The V gene lost 5 bases and the J gene lost 8 bases, with 9 bases spanning the gap. Germline lookup yields CDR1 SGHVS and CDR2 FQNEAQ.

In DNA, the CDR3 is TGTGCCAGCAGCCAAGAGGGGTGGGGGAGCCTCAGTGGCCGCGAGCAGTACTTC. Protein product: CASSQEGWGSLSGREQYF. The chain recombines TRBV14 with TRBJ2-7; D possibly matches TRBD1 or TRBD2 (5 bases each). Germline V gene lookup returns CDR1 SGHDN and CDR2 FVKESK. V lost 0 bases to trimming and J lost 6 bases, with 24 bases between them. The CDR3 is 18 amino acids.

Only one count was recorded for this clone. The chain joins TRBV9 to TRBJ2-2, with a tentative D call TRBD2 (5 bases). This CDR3 is 14 amino acids long. Trimming removed 4 bases from V and 2 bases from J, with 9 bases in between. CDR1 SGDLS and CDR2 YYNGEE come from the germline V gene. The CDR3 reads CASSRSGNTGELFF. CDR3 nucleotide sequence: TGTGCCAGCAGCCGGAGCGGAAACACCGGGGAGCTGTTTTTT.

The chain is built from TRBV7-2 and TRBJ2-7; D remains ambiguous. The CDR3 consists of 13 residues. Looked up from germline, CDR1 is SGHTA and CDR2 is FQGNSA. Trimming shortened V by 5 bases and J by 1 base, and 9 bases separated the two germline ends. CDR3 DNA: TGTGCCAGCAGCATAACACTTTCCTACGAGCAGTACTTC. Its translation is CASSITLSYEQYF. Full variable domain (rest looked up from reference TRBV7-2 and TRBJ2-7): GAGVSQSPSNKVTEKGKDVELRCDPISGHTALYWYRQSLGQGLEFLIYFQGNSAPDKSGLPSDRFSAERTGGSVSTLTIQRTQQEDSAVYLCASSITLSYEQYFGPGTRLTVT.

The chain combines TRBV27 with TRBJ2-5; a possible D gene is TRBD2 (6 bases). Gene TRBJ2-7 matches the end of the DNA better, so the J call may be wrong. CDR1 and CDR2 (germline): MNHEY, SMNVEV (reference sequence). This CDR3 comprises 14 residues. The CDR3 nucleotides are TGTGCCAGTGGGTGGGCAAACGGGGGCTACGAGCAGTACTTC. Translating gives CASGWANGGYEQYF.

CDR3: CASSMGSGSTYEQYF. The DNA of the CDR3 is TGTGCCAGTAGTATGGGGTCGGGGTCGACGTACGAGCAGTACTTC. The chain recombines TRBV19 with TRBJ2-7; weak D call: TRBD2 (5 bases). V was cut by 3 bases and J by 4 bases, with 16 bases left in between. Germline values: CDR1 LNHDA, CDR2 SQIVND (reference sequence). The CDR3 extends over 15 amino acids.

The chain employs TRBV27 and TRBJ1-3; perhaps TRBD1 as D (6 bases). Trimming removed 0 bases at V and 0 bases at J, with 15 bases between. Germline loops: CDR1 MNHEY, CDR2 SMNVEV (reference sequence). This CDR3 is built from 18 residues. The CDR3 coding sequence is TGTGCCAGCAGTTTATCGTATCAGGGGTCTAGCTCTGGAAACACCATATATTTT. Protein sequence: CASSLSYQGSSSGNTIYF.

The chain combines TRBV4-1 with TRBJ2-1; D uncertain. The V and J ends lost 3 bases and 5 bases respectively, with 17 bases between them. CDR1 is MGHRA, CDR2 YSYEKL, per germline. CDR3 size: 16 residues. The CDR3 DNA is TGCGCCAGCAGCCATCCAGACTCCGCCGAAAACAATGAGCAGTTCTTC. It yields the protein CASSHPDSAENNEQFF.

The chain carries TRBV5-4 and TRBJ1-4, with D possibly TRBD1 on 6 matching bases. With 0 bases removed from V and 0 bases from J, the gap between germline ends came to 15 bases. Germline CDR1 SGHNT, CDR2 YYREEE (reference sequence). The CDR3 is made up of 18 amino acids. The CDR3 nucleotides are TGTGCCAGCAGCTTGGGGCAGGGGCCCCTCGCAACTAATGAAAAACTGTTTTTT. This codes for CASSLGQGPLATNEKLFF.

The chain combines TRBV29-1 with TRBJ1-1; D is perhaps TRBD1 (6 bases). The CDR3 consists of 20 residues. In germline, CDR1 is SQVTM, CDR2 ANQGSEA. The ends were cut back, 0 bases at V and 0 bases at J, with 26 bases in the middle. CDR3 amino acids: CSVEDVIKGGRDRMNTEAFF. CDR3 sequence (DNA): TGCAGCGTTGAAGACGTAATCAAGGGGGGGCGCGATAGGATGAACACTGAAGCTTTCTTT. The full variable domain, with the rest looked up from reference TRBV29-1 and TRBJ1-1, is SAVISQKPSRDICQRGTSLTIQCQVDSQVTMMFWYRQQPGQSLTLIATANQGSEATYESGFVIDKFPISRPNLTFSTLTVSNMSPEDSSIYLCSVEDVIKGGRDRMNTEAFFGQGTRLTVV.

This chain uses TRBV27 with TRBJ1-5; no definite D call. The V end was cut by 8 bases, the J end by 7 bases, with 15 bases between. CDR3 size: 13 residues. CDR1 is MNHEY and CDR2 is SMNVEV in the germline V gene (reference sequence). The CDR3 protein is CASAGFVGQPQHF. The CDR3 DNA reads TGTGCCAGCGCGGGTTTCGTCGGACAGCCCCAGCATTTT.

The chain carries TRBV29-1 and TRBJ2-1; D is uncertain. This CDR3 is built from 13 residues. Trimming took 3 bases from V and 8 from J, leaving 14 bases between them. Germline loops: CDR1 SQVTM, CDR2 ANQGSEA. CDR3 sequence: CSVEVVSFDEQFF. For the CDR3, the DNA is TGCAGCGTTGAGGTAGTCTCCTTCGATGAGCAGTTCTTC.

This chain joins TRBV27 and TRBJ2-1; D is perhaps TRBD2 (5 bases). CDR1 is MNHEY, CDR2 SMNVEV, per germline (reference sequence). The CDR3 sequence is 17 residues long. V gave up 3 bases and J gave up 4 bases, with 19 bases separating them. This CDR3 is CASSLYRTGYLYNEQFF. The CDR3 coding sequence is TGTGCCAGCAGTTTGTATAGGACTGGGTATTTATACAATGAGCAGTTCTTC.

J is TRBJ2-3 and V is TRBV9, with D perhaps given as TRBD1 or TRBD2 (5 bases each). Trimming took 2 bases from V and 0 from J, leaving 10 bases between them. Germline loops: CDR1 SGDLS, CDR2 YYNGEE. This CDR3 comprises 15 residues. CDR3 residues: CASSVSGASTDTQYF. The CDR3 DNA sequence: TGTGCCAGCAGCGTCTCCGGGGCAAGCACAGATACGCAGTATTTT.

The rearrangement links TRBV4-1 to TRBJ2-7, with a weak D call TRBD1 (5 bases). This CDR3 is built from 13 residues. Germline CDR1 reads MGHRA; CDR2 reads YSYEKL. V was clipped by 0 bases and J by 10 bases, with 13 bases between them. DNA of the CDR3: TGCGCCAGCAGCCAAGATTTACCAGGGCCCCAGTACTTC. It encodes CASSQDLPGPQYF.

This clone was counted only a few times. This sequence joins TRBV19 and TRBJ1-3; tentatively, D is TRBD1 (5 bases). Germline lookup yields CDR1 LNHDA and CDR2 SQIVND (reference sequence). This CDR3 comprises 15 residues. Deletions cut 4 bases from V and 0 bases from J, with 10 bases between. The CDR3 protein is CASSRDPSSGNTIYF. The DNA for the CDR3 is TGTGCCAGTAGTAGGGACCCAAGCTCTGGAAACACCATATATTTT.

The V call is TRBV28, the J call TRBJ2-7; 8 nucleotides align to TRBD1. V lost 4 bases and J lost 2; bases outside the gene matches: 7. The CDR3 totals 15 residues. The germline CDR1 and CDR2 sequences are MDHEN and SYDVKM. CDR3 bases: TGTGCCAGCAGTTCGACAGGACAGGGCCCCTACGAGCAGTACTTC. Amino acid sequence: CASSSTGQGPYEQYF.

This clone was seen a few times. This chain links TRBV27 with TRBJ2-7; D gene ambiguous. CDR3 length: 15 residues. Germline assignment: CDR1 MNHEY and CDR2 SMNVEV (reference sequence). Trimming pared 3 bases from V and 0 bases from J, leaving 12 bases between. CDR3 region: CASSFLPDRSYEQYF. CDR3 DNA: TGTGCCAGCAGTTTCCTCCCGGACCGCTCCTACGAGCAGTACTTC.

The chain couples TRBV15 to TRBJ1-4; D is undetermined. This CDR3 is built from 12 residues. Germline CDR1 is LNHNV and CDR2 is YYDKDF (reference sequence). Trimming took 3 bases from V and 7 from J, leaving 6 bases between them. CDR3 loop: CATSRGGEKLFF. DNA of the CDR3: TGTGCCACCAGCAGGGGCGGTGAAAAACTGTTTTTT.

V usage is TRBV28 and J usage is TRBJ1-4; tentative D call: TRBD1 (5 bases). This CDR3 spans 14 amino acids. Trimming pared 5 bases from V and 1 base from J, leaving 8 bases between. CDR1 and CDR2 from the germline V gene are MDHEN and SYDVKM. CDR3: CASSLGGTNEKLFF. The CDR3 DNA sequence: TGTGCCAGCAGTCTCGGGGGAACTAATGAAAAACTGTTTTTT.